The 8 T cell receptor beta chains below were found in one sample sequenced in a study of shared clonotypes between healthy human individuals. This table comes from immunoSEQ multiplex PCR, and its TCRdb copy is limited to in-frame clones, with some not included. Altogether 2 million to 2.5 million clones are present, more than 80% being singletons, with the ten largest covering 0.39%. The sample comprised naive CD4+ T cells from PBMCs. The subset was: CD45RA+ positively selected. The receptors here all came from a man younger than 30 in good health. Some clones in this sample may be carry-over from other donors' samples.

The V gene is TRBV7-2, the J gene TRBJ1-1, with D uncertain. The germline V gene has CDR1 SGHTA and CDR2 FQGNSA. Trimming shortened V by 6 bases and J by 0 bases, and 11 bases separated the two germline ends. This CDR3 comprises 14 residues. The CDR3 bases are TGTGCCAGCAGACCCTCGACACTGAACACTGAAGCTTTCTTT. This translates into CASRPSTLNTEAFF.

V and J are TRBV28 and TRBJ2-1; D might be TRBD2 (6 bases). The V gene lost 10 bases and the J gene lost 1 base, with 11 bases spanning the gap. In germline, CDR1 is MDHEN, CDR2 SYDVKM. The CDR3 extends over 13 amino acids. The CDR3 sequence: CANSGRSYNEQFF. The CDR3 region has the DNA TGTGCCAATAGCGGCCGTTCCTACAATGAGCAGTTCTTC.

This chain connects TRBV28 to TRBJ2-3; TRBD2 matches 14 bases. This CDR3 comprises 19 residues. The germline V gene has CDR1 MDHEN and CDR2 SYDVKM. V lost 8 bases to trimming and J lost 1 base; unmatched junction nucleotides: 14. CDR3: CASGVSFGTSGSGTDTQYF. CDR3 bases: TGTGCCAGCGGCGTTTCCTTCGGGACTAGCGGGAGTGGCACAGATACGCAGTATTTT.

Here the CDR3 reads CASTLGQGDQPQHF. CDR3 bases: TGTGCCAGTACCCTCGGACAGGGCGATCAGCCCCAGCATTTT. This rearrangement joins TRBV19 to TRBJ1-5, with 8 nucleotides matching TRBD1. The CDR3 has 14 amino acids. The germline V gene encodes CDR1 LNHDA and CDR2 SQIVND (reference sequence). Losses at the gene ends were 7 bases for V and 5 bases for J; bases not matched to a gene: 7.

This chain uses TRBV7-9 with TRBJ1-1; D gene unclear. Germline V lookup: CDR1 SEHNR, CDR2 FQNEAQ (reference sequence). CDR3 length equals 13 residues. Trimming pared 3 bases from V and 2 bases from J, leaving 7 bases between. CDR3 protein: CASSLYHNTEAFF. CDR3 sequence (DNA): TGTGCCAGCAGCTTGTACCACAACACTGAAGCTTTCTTT.

This chain links TRBV6-1 with TRBJ2-2, with a weak D call TRBD1 (6 bases). The CDR3 contains 13 residues. The germline V gene has CDR1 MNHNS and CDR2 SASEGT. The V end was cut by 2 bases, the J end by 7 bases, with 8 bases between. CDR3 residues: CASSERGSGELFF. The CDR3, as DNA: TGTGCCAGCAGTGAAAGGGGGAGCGGGGAGCTGTTTTTT.

CDR3 protein: CASSPRTTLNTEAFF. In DNA, the CDR3 is TGTGCCAGCAGCCCGAGGACAACCTTGAACACTGAAGCTTTCTTT. V gene TRBV7-8 combines with J gene TRBJ1-1, with a weak D call TRBD1 (5 bases). The CDR3 spans 15 residues. Germline V CDR1 and CDR2: SGHVS, FQNEAQ. Trimming left V 5 bases short and J 0 bases short, with 13 bases between.

The gene calls are TRBV18 and TRBJ1-1; possibly TRBD1 for D (6 bases). Looked up from germline, CDR1 is KGHSH and CDR2 is LQKENI. This CDR3 has 13 residues. Trimming stripped 6 bases from V and 6 bases from J, with 14 bases between. In DNA form, the CDR3 reads TGTGCCAGCTCGCTCAACAGGGAGGCTGAAGCTTTCTTT. Translating gives CASSLNREAEAFF.